The next 13 T cell receptor beta chains were all read from a single sample in a study of T cells in Graves' hyperthyroidism and ophthalmopathy (dated by TCRdb to about 2019). Library generation was performed with multiplex PCR. TCRdb lists the instrument as Illumina HiSeq 2000. Amplification of TCR beta CDR3 regions was carried out from RNA transcripts. For the first round of RT-PCR on the TCR CDR3, the HTBI primer set was used together with the Qiagen OneStep RT-PCR kit. TCRdb ran its own pipeline on the public reads, namely fastp trimming at Q25 and MiXCR clone calling, and kept in-frame beta chains. Rows with a matching CDR3 protein are joined into one entry that keeps the most common DNA and genes. The table for this sample lists 300,000 to 500,000 distinct CDR3 sequences; roughly 13% of them were counted only once. 28% of the sample lies in the top ten. Sequenced material: blood. The source of these receptors is a man aged 45-65 years with Graves' ophthalmopathy.

The V gene is TRBV5-1, the J gene TRBJ2-2, with 10 bases aligning to TRBD2. In germline, CDR1 is SGHRS, CDR2 YFSETQ. Trimming removed 3 bases from V and 6 bases from J; junction bases left unmatched: 5. The CDR3 is 15 residues long. This CDR3 is CASSSLAGVAGELFF. CDR3 in DNA: TGCGCCAGCAGCTCTCTAGCGGGAGTAGCCGGGGAGCTGTTTTTT. Full variable domain (remainder filled in from reference TRBV5-1 and TRBJ2-2): KAGVTQTPRYLIKTRGQQVTLSCSPISGHRSVSWYQQTPGQGLQFLFEYFSETQRNKGNFPGRFSGRQFSNSRSEMNVSTLELGDSALYLCASSSLAGVAGELFFGEGSRLTVL.

The CDR3 sequence is CSVEDSTNEKLFF. The CDR3 DNA reads TGCAGCGTTGAAGACAGCACTAATGAAAAACTGTTTTTT. The rearrangement uses TRBV29-1 and TRBJ1-4; D is ambiguous. The CDR3 has 13 residues. Germline V gene data show CDR1 as SQVTM and CDR2 as ANQGSEA. Trimming stripped 0 bases from V and 2 bases from J, with 4 bases between.

Many counts were recorded for this clonotype. The V gene is TRBV14, the J gene TRBJ2-1, with 9 bases that match TRBD2. V shed 6 bases, J shed 0 bases, and the junction held 15 bases outside the gene matches. CDR3 length: 19 amino acids. The V gene's germline CDR1 is SGHDN and CDR2 FVKESK. The CDR3 is CASSQRLAGSYSSYNEQFF. The CDR3 DNA is TGTGCCAGCAGTCAGAGGCTAGCGGGATCCTACAGCTCCTACAATGAGCAGTTCTTC.

Only a few counts were recorded for this clonotype. The chain joins TRBV6-5 to TRBJ2-3; no definite D call. Germline assignment: CDR1 MNHEY and CDR2 SVGAGI. The ends were cut back, 0 bases at V and 5 bases at J, with 12 bases in the middle. The CDR3 totals 15 residues. The CDR3 loop is CASSYSGRSGDTQYF. Written as DNA, the CDR3 is TGTGCCAGCAGTTACTCTGGCCGTTCCGGAGATACGCAGTATTTT.

This sequence joins TRBV19 and TRBJ2-3; 12 bases align to TRBD1. CDR1 and CDR2 (germline): LNHDA, SQIVND (reference sequence). J gave up 6 bases and V 5 bases, and 6 bases lay outside the gene matches. There are 15 residues in the CDR3. The DNA of the CDR3 is TGTGCCAGTAGTGACCGGGACAGGGGGCTGGATACGCAGTATTTT. It encodes CASSDRDRGLDTQYF.

This clonotype was detected many times. The chain combines TRBV7-2 with TRBJ2-7, with 11 bases aligning to TRBD2. Trimming took 1 base from V and 7 from J; bases not matched to a gene: 6. The CDR3 runs 15 residues. Germline loops: CDR1 SGHTA, CDR2 FQGNSA. The CDR3 DNA reads as TGTGCCAGCAGCTTAGTTGGTAGCGGGAGGGGTGAGCAGTACTTC. It yields the protein CASSLVGSGRGEQYF. The full variable domain, in which reference TRBV7-2 and TRBJ2-7 provide the parts outside the CDR3, is GAGVSQSPSNKVTEKGKDVELRCDPISGHTALYWYRQSLGQGLEFLIYFQGNSAPDKSGLPSDRFSAERTGGSVSTLTIQRTQQEDSAVYLCASSLVGSGRGEQYFGPGTRLTVT.

Written as DNA, the CDR3 is TGCAGTGCAAACCGGGACAGGGCGGCCGGGGAGCTGTTTTTT. It translates to CSANRDRAAGELFF. The chain carries TRBV20-1 and TRBJ2-2, with 9 bases that match TRBD1. The germline gives CDR1 DFQATT, CDR2 SNEGSKA (reference sequence). J gave up 6 bases and V 6 bases, and 8 bases lay outside the gene matches. This CDR3 is 14 amino acids long.

The chain's CDR3 is CASSHPGQGPGYTF. In nucleotides, the CDR3 is TGCGCCAGCAGCCACCCGGGACAGGGACCCGGCTACACCTTC. V gene TRBV4-1 combines with J gene TRBJ1-2; 9 bases are shared with TRBD1. Germline CDR1 is MGHRA and CDR2 is YSYEKL. The CDR3 extends over 14 amino acids. V was pared by 3 bases and J by 8 bases, with 7 bases of the junction left unmatched.

Ten or more counts support this clonotype. The gene calls are TRBV20-1 and TRBJ2-5; 9 positions match TRBD2. Germline V CDR1 and CDR2: DFQATT, SNEGSKA (reference sequence). After removal of 1 base from V and 1 base from J, the junction contained 4 bases not matched to a gene. The CDR3 runs 15 residues. CDR3 sequence (DNA): TGCAGTGCTAGAGTCCTAGCGGGACCCCAAGAGACCCAGTACTTC. Translation gives CSARVLAGPQETQYF.

This clonotype was recorded a few times. The gene calls are TRBV27 and TRBJ2-7; 14 bases are a match to TRBD2. The CDR3 has 14 residues. With V trimmed by 7 bases and J by 4 bases, 3 bases remained unmatched. The germline V gene encodes CDR1 MNHEY and CDR2 SMNVEV (reference sequence). For the CDR3, the DNA is TGTGCCAGCACCAGGACTAGCGGGAGGTACGAGCAGTACTTC. Translation: CASTRTSGRYEQYF.

This clonotype was picked up many times. The chain is built from TRBV3-1 and TRBJ1-5, with D hard to call. From germline, CDR1 is LGHDT and CDR2 YNNKEL (reference sequence). The V end lost 1 base, the J end lost 7 bases, and 5 bases lay between the germline ends. This CDR3 is built from 12 residues. CDR3 DNA: TGTGCCAGCAGCCAAGGGAGGCAGCCCCAGCATTTT. Amino acid sequence: CASSQGRQPQHF. Full variable domain (outside the CDR3, taken from reference TRBV3-1 and TRBJ1-5): DTAVSQTPKYLVTQMGNDKSIKCEQNLGHDTMYWYKQDSKKFLKIMFSYNNKELIINETVPNRFSPKSPDKAHLNLHINSLELGDSAVYFCASSQGRQPQHFGDGTRLSIL.

This clonotype was seen many times. This chain uses TRBV27 with TRBJ2-7, with 9 bases aligning to TRBD2. The ends lost 5 bases at V and 2 bases at J; junction bases unmatched: 7. This CDR3 has 15 residues. Germline V gives CDR1 MNHEY, CDR2 SMNVEV (reference sequence). This CDR3 reads CASSTRLAAPYEQYF. The CDR3 DNA follows: TGTGCCAGCAGTACCAGACTAGCGGCCCCCTACGAGCAGTACTTC.

This clonotype was detected many times. The CDR3 sequence: CASSLPGGYQPQHF. CDR3 nucleotide sequence: TGTGCCAGCAGTTTACCAGGGGGATATCAGCCCCAGCATTTT. The chain has TRBV12-3 or TRBV12-4 and TRBJ1-5; 7 nucleotides agree with TRBD1. The CDR3 is 14 amino acids. J was trimmed by 5 bases and V by 2 bases; bases with no gene match: 3.